The rows below give T cell receptor beta chains drawn from one sample of a study of immune evolution from preneoplasia to lung adenocarcinoma. Method: immunoSEQ multiplex PCR; TCRdb's copy keeps in-frame clones and lacks some. The sample lists about 15,000 clones, 70% to 85% occurring once. Sample: FFPE minimally invasive lung adenocarcinoma tissue. Every receptor here comes from a person in their sixties or seventies with lung adenocarcinoma. Each CDR3 is given with its conserved first and last residue. A D gene is named only where the DNA matches it firmly. Size is omitted from some rows. Given values are once, few, many or a class for expanded clones.

j_gene,abundance,v_gene,d_gene,CDR3nt,CDR3aa
TRBJ1-1,NA,TRBV7-9,NA,TGTGCCAGCAGCTACGGACAGTATGAAGCTTTCTTT,CASSYGQYEAFF
TRBJ2-5,NA,TRBV6-6,TRBD1,TGTGCCAGCAGTTACCCGCGGCAGGGGGCTCAAGAGACCCAGTACTTC,CASSYPRQGAQETQYF
TRBJ2-5,NA,TRBV30,NA,TGTGCCTGGAGCCCAGAAGCCCTAGCGGAGACCCAGTACTTC,CAWSPEALAETQYF
TRBJ2-7,NA,TRBV7-6,NA,TGTGCCAGCAGCTTCCTAAGTGGCCACGAGCAGTACTTC,CASSFLSGHEQYF
TRBJ2-1,NA,TRBV4-1,NA,TGCGCCAGCAGCCAAGATGGGACATGGGAACCCTACAATGAGCAGTTCTTC,CASSQDGTWEPYNEQFF
TRBJ2-3,NA,TRBV28,NA,TGTGCCAGCAGTTTAGGGAACAGGGGATCCACAGCGGGGCAGTATTTT,CASSLGNRGSTAGQYF
TRBJ2-2,few,TRBV5-1,NA,TGCGCCAGCAGCTTGGGACCCGCGGGCGGGGAGCTGTTTTTT,CASSLGPAGGELFF
TRBJ1-1,few,TRBV14,NA,TGTGCCAGCAGCCCAGGCGCCTCTGTTCGGGTGTACACTGAAGCTTTCTTT,CASSPGASVRVYTEAFF
TRBJ2-7,NA,TRBV7-9,NA,TGTGCCAGCAGCCAGGGCCTCCCCTACGAGCAGTACTTC,CASSQGLPYEQYF
TRBJ1-4,NA,TRBV4-3,NA,TGCGCCAGCAGCCAAGACGGGAATGAAAAACTGTTTTTT,CASSQDGNEKLFF
TRBJ1-1,NA,TRBV30,TRBD1,TGTGCCTGGGGCGGGACAGGGTCTATAGCTTTCTTT,CAWGGTGSIAFF
TRBJ2-3,NA,TRBV28,NA,TGTGCCAGCAGTTTGTTTTCGGATACGCAGTATTTT,CASSLFSDTQYF
TRBJ2-3,NA,TRBV6-6,NA,TGTGCCAGCAGTTACTCGCTAGATACGCAGTATTTT,CASSYSLDTQYF
TRBJ1-5,NA,TRBV7-9,NA,TGTGCCAGCAGCGAGAGCGGGTTCCAGCCCCAGCATTTT,CASSESGFQPQHF
TRBJ1-1,NA,TRBV12-5,NA,TGTGCTAGTGGTTTTCACAGGGTTATCGACACTGAAGCTTTCTTT,CASGFHRVIDTEAFF
TRBJ2-3,NA,TRBV4-3,TRBD2,TGCGCCAGCAGCCTTTCTGGCGCGGGGGGGCCCGCAGATACGCAGTATTTT,CASSLSGAGGPADTQYF
TRBJ2-7,NA,TRBV28,NA,TGTGCCAGCATCTCTCGGGGGGACAGGTCCCGTCCTCTCGAGCAGTACTTC,CASISRGDRSRPLEQYF
TRBJ1-4,NA,TRBV5-1,NA,TGCGCCAGCAGCTTGATGGTGGGAGAAAAACTGTTTTTT,CASSLMVGEKLFF
TRBJ2-7,NA,TRBV9,TRBD1,TGTGCCAGCAGCGTAGCAGGGACAGGGATCGAGCAGTACTTC,CASSVAGTGIEQYF
TRBJ2-7,NA,TRBV28,TRBD2,TGTGCCAGCAGTTTCCTTCCCAGCGGGACGGTGGGGGAGCAGTACTTC,CASSFLPSGTVGEQYF
TRBJ2-4,NA,TRBV28,TRBD2,TGTGCCAGCAGTTTTGGTAGCGGGAGTATGGTTCAGTACTTC,CASSFGSGSMVQYF
TRBJ2-1,NA,TRBV28,NA,TGTGCCAGCAGTTTATCAGGGGGGGCCATTAATGAGCAGTTCTTC,CASSLSGGAINEQFF
TRBJ1-2,NA,TRBV11-1,TRBD1,TGTGCCAGCAGCGCCCACGGGACAGGCGGCTACACCTTC,CASSAHGTGGYTF
TRBJ2-2,NA,TRBV10-2,TRBD2,TGCGCCAGCACCCGAAAAGTAGCGGGGAGCCCCGCGAACACCGGGGAGCTGTTTTTT,CASTRKVAGSPANTGELFF
TRBJ1-5,NA,TRBV6-5,TRBD1,TGTGCCAGCAGTTACGGGACAGGGGGCTTTCAGCCCCAGCATTTT,CASSYGTGGFQPQHF